This T cell receptor beta chain comes out of a study of control samples from healthy donors and cancer patients (dated by TCRdb to 2018 to 2021). From the cysteine through the phenylalanine, the CDR3 covers 15 amino acids. The entry retains the CDR3 DNA only, 45 bases that are in frame from base 1. Trimming removed 3 bases from V and 8 bases from J, leaving 17 bases between the germline ends. The CDR1 and CDR2 encoded by the germline V gene (reference sequence) are MNHEY and SMNVEV. About this clone: The clone's antigen remains unknown.

The library came from the immunoSEQ multiplex PCR assay. This immuneACCESS table, as held by TCRdb, lists in-frame sequences with V and J called but not all clones. Of the missing ones, under half trace to an unresolved V gene in checked studies; the others have no known cause. The table of this sample itemizes about 190,000 clones. The ten largest clonotypes hold 2.2% of the sample. The V and J segments used are TRBV27 and TRBJ2-1; the D gene is tentatively TRBD1 or TRBD2, each matching 5 bases. The TCR comes from a woman aged 30 to 39 in good health. Sample: blood. For the CDR3, the sequence is CASSLSVGAVDEQFF. At the DNA level, the sequence is TGTGCCAGCAGTTTGTCGGTCGGGGCCGTCGATGAGCAGTTCTTC.